This TCR beta chain came from a study of T cells in Graves' hyperthyroidism and ophthalmopathy. Overall study findings and caveats: Blood also showed most of the thyroid clonotypes that were expanded above 0.001.

Duration under 3 months, a NOSPECS grade of at least 4, and a Clinical Activity Score of at least 3 characterized the ophthalmopathy patients. This clonotype was detected ten times or more. Its antigen is currently unknown. TCR beta CDR3 sequences were amplified from RNA transcripts. Initially, a first-round RT-PCR of the TCR CDR3 employed the HTBI primer set. TCRdb re-derived calls from the multiplex PCR reads in MiXCR, one entry per CDR3 protein. This sample has roughly 350,000 distinct CDR3 sequences, with around 13% found just once. There are 14 residues in the CDR3. CDR1 and CDR2 (germline): MNHNS, SASEGT. V gave up 6 bases and J gave up 3 bases; unmatched junction bases: 8.

The chain links TRBV6-1 to TRBJ2-7, with 7 bases that match TRBD1. The TCR originated in a woman aged 30 to 39 with Graves' ophthalmopathy. Sequenced input: blood. CDR3 sequence: CASSRDSLFYEQYF. The DNA for the CDR3 is TGTGCCAGCAGCCGGGACAGCTTGTTCTACGAGCAGTACTTC.